The 16 T cell receptor beta chains below come from one sample, sequenced in a study of beta chain features in type 1 diabetes. Isolated RNA was reverse transcribed in full, so expressed TCRB transcripts were sequenced. Generated by immunoSEQ multiplex PCR, the TCRdb table keeps only in-frame clones and is missing some. The sample holds some 280,000 clones, roughly an eighth seen once. Whole-study findings and limits: Type 1 diabetes patients showed a moderate but significant shortening of TCRB CDR3s in all four CD4+ subsets.

Their antigens remain unidentified. Material for sequencing was naive CD4+ T cells from blood. These receptor sequences come from a young man with type 1 diabetes.

The CDR3 sequence is CASSQGQANYGYTF. The CDR3 coding sequence is TGCGCCAGCAGCCAGGGACAGGCTAACTATGGCTACACCTTC. This chain joins TRBV4-3 and TRBJ1-2; 8 bases fit TRBD1. Germline V gene data show CDR1 as LGHNA and CDR2 as YSLEER. V was clipped by 3 bases and J by 0 bases; unmatched bases: 0. There are 14 residues in the CDR3.

This clone was counted only a few times. This chain joins TRBV21-1 and TRBJ2-6; TRBD2 is the table's D call, not checked against the DNA. TRBV21-1 is listed as a pseudogene. The CDR3 extends over 21 amino acids. The CDR3 DNA follows: TGTGCCAGCAGCAAAGTTGGGTATAGGGGACTAGCGGACTCTGGGGCCAACGTCCTGACTTTC. Protein: CASSKVGYRGLADSGANVLTF.

The chain couples TRBV5-1 to TRBJ2-7; 8 bases agree with TRBD1. V shed 2 bases and J 3 bases; nucleotides not matched to a gene: 4. The CDR3 loop spans 14 amino acids. Germline CDR1 reads SGHRS; CDR2 reads YFSETQ. For the CDR3, the DNA is TGCGCCAGCAGCTTACTGGGACAGGTCTACGAGCAGTACTTC. Its protein is CASSLLGQVYEQYF. Full variable domain (outside the CDR3, taken from reference TRBV5-1 and TRBJ2-7): KAGVTQTPRYLIKTRGQQVTLSCSPISGHRSVSWYQQTPGQGLQFLFEYFSETQRNKGNFPGRFSGRQFSNSRSEMNVSTLELGDSALYLCASSLLGQVYEQYFGPGTRLTVT.

This clone has more than one count but fewer than ten. This rearrangement joins TRBV7-2 to TRBJ1-5, with TRBD1 matching 8 bases. V lost 5 bases to trimming and J lost 4 bases; unmatched junction nucleotides: 4. Germline V gives CDR1 SGHTA, CDR2 FQGNSA. The CDR3 is made up of 14 amino acids. The CDR3 loop reads CASSQTGVNQPQHF. In DNA form, the CDR3 reads TGTGCCAGCAGCCAGACAGGGGTGAATCAGCCCCAGCATTTT. The full variable domain, with the rest looked up from reference TRBV7-2 and TRBJ1-5, is GAGVSQSPSNKVTEKGKDVELRCDPISGHTALYWYRQSLGQGLEFLIYFQGNSAPDKSGLPSDRFSAERTGGSVSTLTIQRTQQEDSAVYLCASSQTGVNQPQHFGDGTRLSIL.

V usage is TRBV5-6 and J usage is TRBJ2-3; 9 nucleotides align to TRBD2. V was pared by 4 bases and J by 0 bases, with 12 bases of the junction left unmatched. CDR1 is SGHDT, CDR2 YYEEEE, per germline. This CDR3 comprises 18 residues. CDR3: CASSLPGTSLLSTDTQYF. Here the CDR3 DNA reads TGTGCCAGCAGCCTGCCCGGGACTAGCCTTTTAAGCACAGATACGCAGTATTTT.

The sample holds a few counts of this clone. The J gene is TRBJ2-2, the V gene TRBV9; 7 bases align to TRBD2. This CDR3 region has 16 residues. The germline CDR1 and CDR2 sequences are SGDLS and YYNGEE. Losses at the gene ends were 4 bases for V and 6 bases for J; bases not matched to a gene: 12. The CDR3 nucleotides read TGTGCCAGCAGCTCAGGGTGGGAGGGGTTCGCCGGGGAGCTGTTTTTT. Translation gives CASSSGWEGFAGELFF.

The gene calls are TRBV5-1 and TRBJ2-3; unclear D gene. CDR1 and CDR2 (germline): SGHRS, YFSETQ. Trimming pared 4 bases from V and 2 bases from J, leaving 2 bases between. This CDR3 has 11 residues. Here the CDR3 reads CASSHTDTQYF. CDR3 sequence (DNA): TGCGCCAGCAGCCACACAGATACGCAGTATTTT.

The chain uses TRBV5-1 and TRBJ2-6; TRBD1 is a possible D gene (6 bases). From germline, CDR1 is SGHRS and CDR2 YFSETQ. V lost 0 bases, J lost 3 bases, and 10 bases lay in between. The CDR3 consists of 16 residues. This chain's CDR3 is CASSLGAGDGANVLTF. Here the CDR3 DNA reads TGCGCCAGCAGCTTGGGGGCAGGGGATGGGGCCAACGTCCTGACTTTC.

The chain has TRBV7-8 and TRBJ1-1; 7 bases fit TRBD1. CDR1 and CDR2 from the germline V gene are SGHVS and FQNEAQ. This CDR3 contains 14 residues. The ends lost 6 bases at V and 3 bases at J; junction bases unmatched: 7. Here the CDR3 DNA reads TGTGCCAGCAGTTACCTGGGACAGTACACTGAAGCTTTCTTT. It specifies CASSYLGQYTEAFF. Drawing the rest from reference TRBV7-8 and TRBJ1-1, the complete variable domain is GAGVSQSPRYKVAKRGQDVALRCDPISGHVSLFWYQQALGQGPEFLTYFQNEAQLDKSGLPSDRFFAERPEGSVSTLKIQRTQQEDSAVYLCASSYLGQYTEAFFGQGTRLTVV.

This chain connects TRBV7-2 to TRBJ1-1; TRBD1 matches at 8 bases. Germline V gene lookup returns CDR1 SGHTA and CDR2 FQGNSA. This CDR3 comprises 13 residues. V lost 4 bases, J lost 5 bases, and 3 bases stayed unmatched. CDR3 residues: CASSSYRGTEAFF. For the CDR3, the DNA is TGTGCCAGCAGCTCGTACAGGGGGACTGAAGCTTTCTTT. Full variable domain (missing parts from reference TRBV7-2 and TRBJ1-1): GAGVSQSPSNKVTEKGKDVELRCDPISGHTALYWYRQSLGQGLEFLIYFQGNSAPDKSGLPSDRFSAERTGGSVSTLTIQRTQQEDSAVYLCASSSYRGTEAFFGQGTRLTVV.

This clone was picked up a small number of times. J is TRBJ1-1 and V is TRBV7-9; tentative D call: TRBD1 (5 bases). The CDR3 has 13 residues. CDR1 is SEHNR, CDR2 FQNEAQ, per germline (reference sequence). V was shortened by 3 bases and J by 4 bases, with 9 bases between the two germline ends. CDR3 nucleotides: TGTGCCAGCAGCTTGCAGCAGGGCACTGAAGCTTTCTTT. Protein product: CASSLQQGTEAFF.

V and J are TRBV5-4 and TRBJ2-6; a possible D gene is TRBD2 (6 bases). The germline V gene has CDR1 SGHNT and CDR2 YYREEE (reference sequence). The CDR3 length is 16 residues. V lost 2 bases and J lost 0, with 9 bases in between. The CDR3 DNA follows: TGTGCCAGCAGCTTCGGGGGTGCCTCTGGGGCCAACGTCCTGACTTTC. Translating gives CASSFGGASGANVLTF. Full variable domain (missing parts from reference TRBV5-4 and TRBJ2-6): ETGVTQSPTHLIKTRGQQVTLRCSSQSGHNTVSWYQQALGQGPQFIFQYYREEENGRGNFPPRFSGLQFPNYSSELNVNALELDDSALYLCASSFGGASGANVLTFGAGSRLTVL.

The chain has TRBV14 and TRBJ1-1; D perhaps matches TRBD1 (5 bases). V lost 4 bases and J 5 bases, leaving 17 bases between the germline ends. Per germline, CDR1 SGHDN and CDR2 FVKESK. The CDR3 is made up of 15 amino acids. In nucleotides, the CDR3 is TGTGCCAGCAGCCCCACCTCCCGGGGGAGGACTGAAGCTTTCTTT. This codes for CASSPTSRGRTEAFF.

The chain couples TRBV11-2 to TRBJ2-7, with D perhaps matching TRBD2 (5 bases). CDR1 SGHAT and CDR2 FQNNGV come from the germline V gene. CDR3 length: 16 amino acids. Trimming cost V 3 bases and J 2 bases, with 17 bases left between them. CDR3 sequence: CASSFLTSGWAYEQYF. For the CDR3, the DNA is TGTGCCAGCAGCTTCCTGACCAGCGGCTGGGCCTACGAGCAGTACTTC.

The chain recombines TRBV4-2 with TRBJ2-5; TRBD2 might be the D (5 bases). Trimming took off 0 bases at V and 5 bases at J, with 13 bases between the two ends. The V gene's germline CDR1 is LGHNA and CDR2 YNFKEQ. The CDR3 runs 15 residues. The CDR3 nucleotides read TGTGCCAGCAGCCAAGAGTCAAGAAGAGGGGAGACCCAGTACTTC. Protein: CASSQESRRGETQYF.

CDR3 amino acids: CASSPVGDGELFF. As DNA, the CDR3 is TGTGCCAGCAGCCCCGTGGGAGACGGGGAGCTGTTTTTT. The chain couples TRBV7-3 to TRBJ2-2, with D maybe TRBD2 (5 bases). The CDR3 contains 13 residues. The germline gives CDR1 SGHTA, CDR2 FQGTGA. Trimming cost V 5 bases and J 7 bases, with 11 bases left between them.